Presented here are 13 T cell receptor beta chains from one specimen sequenced in a study of blood T cell repertoires in COVID-19. Produced via immunoSEQ multiplex PCR; TCRdb's table is partial and in-frame only. Among roughly 370,000 clones listed, approximately 87% were seen once. The specimen was PBMCs or T cells enriched from blood (not recorded which). These receptors all stem from a woman between 50 and 59 years old who had recovered from COVID-19.

This chain links TRBV6-5 with TRBJ1-5; D remains ambiguous. The germline CDR1 and CDR2 sequences are MNHEY and SVGAGI. Deletions cut 6 bases from V and 3 bases from J, with 12 bases between. The CDR3 is made up of 14 amino acids. The CDR3 sequence is CASSQTEINQPQHF. CDR3 in DNA: TGTGCCAGCAGCCAGACGGAGATCAATCAGCCCCAGCATTTT.

The chain carries TRBV5-1 and TRBJ2-3; 7 positions match TRBD1. Germline V gene data show CDR1 as SGHRS and CDR2 as YFSETQ. The J segment lost 1 base and the V segment lost 4 bases, leaving 6 bases of the junction unmatched. This CDR3 is built from 15 residues. Here the CDR3 DNA reads TGCGCCAGCAGCAGTACAGGGGAAGGCACAGATACGCAGTATTTT. Translating it yields CASSSTGEGTDTQYF.

This chain uses TRBV24-1 with TRBJ2-3, with a tentative D call TRBD1 (6 bases). CDR1 and CDR2 from the germline V gene are KGHDR and SFDVKD. The CDR3 is 11 amino acids. Trimming stripped 12 bases from V and 4 bases from J, with 10 bases between. In DNA form, the CDR3 reads TGTGCCTCCGGGACATCAGATACGCAGTATTTT. Amino acids: CASGTSDTQYF.

V gene TRBV7-6 combines with J gene TRBJ2-1, with 7 bases lining up with TRBD1. The CDR3 contains 14 residues. Germline CDR1 and CDR2: SGHVS and FNYEAQ. The V and J ends lost 3 bases and 5 bases, in that order; junction bases with no gene match: 4. The CDR3 DNA sequence: TGTGCCAGCAGCTTTTGGGACAGAGACAATGAGCAGTTCTTC. It yields the protein CASSFWDRDNEQFF.

The table lists this clone with a count of one. The chain combines TRBV20-1 with TRBJ2-3; D is unresolved. V lost 3 bases and J lost 6, with 16 bases in between. This CDR3 comprises 14 residues. The germline V gene has CDR1 DFQATT and CDR2 SNEGSKA (reference sequence). Here the CDR3 DNA reads TGCAGTGCTAGTTCTCCTCTCGGGTCGGATACGCAGTATTTT. It encodes CSASSPLGSDTQYF.

This sequence joins TRBV7-8 and TRBJ2-7; D unclear. Germline lookup yields CDR1 SGHVS and CDR2 FQNEAQ. The V end lost 2 bases, the J end lost 5 bases, and 19 bases lay between the germline ends. This CDR3 comprises 16 residues. The CDR3: CASSLPPPRLANEQYF. For the CDR3, the DNA is TGTGCCAGCAGCTTACCCCCGCCCCGCCTGGCCAACGAGCAGTACTTC.

This chain links TRBV2 with TRBJ1-6; TRBD1 aligns across 8 bases. Germline CDR1 SNHLY, CDR2 FYNNEI. The junction had 3 bases not matched to a gene; V was cut back by 6 bases and J by 14 bases. CDR3 size: 11 residues. CDR3 sequence (DNA): TGTGCCAGCAGCGAACAGGGGGCCCTCCACTTT. It specifies CASSEQGALHF.

The chain links TRBV6-5 to TRBJ1-2; D may be TRBD1 (5 bases). The CDR3 runs 14 residues. The germline V and J ends were trimmed by 3 bases and 2 bases, with 10 bases remaining between them. CDR1 MNHEY and CDR2 SVGAGI come from the germline V gene. The DNA for the CDR3 is TGTGCCAGCAGTTATGACAGCACAAACTATGGCTACACCTTC. Its translation is CASSYDSTNYGYTF.

The chain links TRBV11-2 to TRBJ1-5; D remains unclear. The CDR3 length is 15 residues. Germline assignment: CDR1 SGHAT and CDR2 FQNNGV. V lost 5 bases, J lost 4 bases, and 15 bases lay in between. CDR3 sequence reads: CASSLGWSQNQPQHF. In DNA form, the CDR3 reads TGTGCCAGCAGCCTAGGGTGGAGTCAGAATCAGCCCCAGCATTTT.

The rearrangement links TRBV4-3 to TRBJ1-2, with 7 bases lining up with TRBD1. V lost 1 base to trimming and J lost 12 bases; unmatched junction nucleotides: 8. The germline V gene has CDR1 LGHNA and CDR2 YSLEER. The CDR3 is 13 residues long. The CDR3 DNA is TGCGCCAGCAGCCAAGGAGGGGGCCTAAAGAACACCTTC. This codes for CASSQGGGLKNTF.

This clone appeared once. V and J are TRBV4-1 and TRBJ2-7; D may be TRBD1 (5 bases). The CDR3 sequence is 16 residues long. Trimming pared 0 bases from V and 2 bases from J, leaving 14 bases between. In germline, CDR1 is MGHRA, CDR2 YSYEKL. The CDR3 bases are TGCGCCAGCAGCCAAGATTCCGTCAGGGAAACCTACGAGCAGTACTTC. Its translation is CASSQDSVRETYEQYF.

The chain joins TRBV7-9 to TRBJ2-1; D unresolved. Trimming cost V 5 bases and J 7 bases, with 6 bases left between them. This CDR3 spans 11 amino acids. Germline V gene data show CDR1 as SEHNR and CDR2 as FQNEAQ (reference sequence). The CDR3 protein is CASSPPNEQFF. For the CDR3, the DNA is TGTGCCAGCAGCCCCCCAAATGAGCAGTTCTTC.

V and J are TRBV12-3 or TRBV12-4 and TRBJ1-1; D is possibly TRBD1 (5 bases). The CDR3 is 13 residues long. V was shortened by 5 bases and J by 0 bases, with 7 bases between the two germline ends. The CDR3 region is CASSQTVNTEAFF. CDR3 nucleotides: TGTGCCAGCAGTCAGACAGTGAACACTGAAGCTTTCTTT.